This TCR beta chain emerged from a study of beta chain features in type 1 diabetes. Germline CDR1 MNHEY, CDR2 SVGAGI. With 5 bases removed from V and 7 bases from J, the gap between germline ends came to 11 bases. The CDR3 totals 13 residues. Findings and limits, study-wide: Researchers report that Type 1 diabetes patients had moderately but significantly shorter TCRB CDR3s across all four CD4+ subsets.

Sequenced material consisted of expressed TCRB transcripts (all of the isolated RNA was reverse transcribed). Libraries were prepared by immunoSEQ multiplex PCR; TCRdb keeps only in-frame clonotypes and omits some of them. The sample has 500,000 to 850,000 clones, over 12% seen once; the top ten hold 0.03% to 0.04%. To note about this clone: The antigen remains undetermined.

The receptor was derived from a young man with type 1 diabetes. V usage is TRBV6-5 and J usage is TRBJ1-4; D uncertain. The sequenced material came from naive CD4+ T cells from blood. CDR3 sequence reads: CASSLGSSEKLFF. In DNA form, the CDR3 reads TGTGCCAGCAGTCTAGGCTCGAGTGAAAAACTGTTTTTT.